The entry below gives a single T cell receptor (beta chain) sequence along with its context. Its antigen is still unknown. CDR1 is MGHDK and CDR2 is SYGVNS in the germline V gene. CDR3 length equals 17 residues. This entry is derived from a study of T cells expressing NK-cell markers. It was by 5'RACE template switching with UMIs that TCR beta cDNA was made. TCRdb derives one entry per CDR3 protein from the 5' RACE reads, leaving out DNA. In all, the sample yields some 460,000 distinct CDR3 sequences. The study, taken as a whole, reports: The dominant NKG2C+ clonotypes represented about 1.0-7.5% of CD8+ T cells in six donors.

This TCR was sampled from a woman aged 45 to 65 in good health. Sequencing input: blood T cells: a sorted CD56 or NKG2C T cell subset, CD4+ or CD8+ T cells, or bulk PBMC T cells (not recorded which). The J gene is TRBJ2-5, the V gene TRBV25-1; the D call from TCRdb, TRBD2, cannot be confirmed without DNA. The chain's CDR3 is CASSEGLAGGRQETQYF.